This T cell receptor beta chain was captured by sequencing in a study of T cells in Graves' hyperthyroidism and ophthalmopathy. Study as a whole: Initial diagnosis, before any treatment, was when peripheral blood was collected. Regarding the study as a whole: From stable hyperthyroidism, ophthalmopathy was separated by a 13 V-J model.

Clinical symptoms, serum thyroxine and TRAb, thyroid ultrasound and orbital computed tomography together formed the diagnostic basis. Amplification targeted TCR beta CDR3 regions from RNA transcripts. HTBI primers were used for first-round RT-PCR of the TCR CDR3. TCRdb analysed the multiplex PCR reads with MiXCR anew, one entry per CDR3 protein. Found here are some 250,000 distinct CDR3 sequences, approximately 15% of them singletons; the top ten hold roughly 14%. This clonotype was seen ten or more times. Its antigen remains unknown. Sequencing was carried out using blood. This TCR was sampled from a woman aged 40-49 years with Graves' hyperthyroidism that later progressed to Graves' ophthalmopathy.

The CDR3: CASSWVSGQPQHF. CDR3 sequence (DNA): TGTGCCAGCAGTTGGGTCTCTGGTCAGCCCCAGCATTTT. The chain employs TRBV27 and TRBJ1-5; D unclear. Germline V lookup: CDR1 MNHEY, CDR2 SMNVEV (reference sequence). The CDR3 is made up of 13 amino acids. V lost 4 bases to trimming and J lost 6 bases, with 10 bases between them.